This T cell receptor beta chain was recorded in a study of CD8 T cells in ankylosing spondylitis. Overall study results and limits: In ankylosing spondylitis blood, a motif of roughly 8 highly homologous TCR beta variants appeared characteristic. Earlier work had already found some motif variants in reactive arthritis synovial fluid and blood. Reportedly, matched ankylosing spondylitis synovial fluid was significantly enriched for disease-linked clones.

Trimming left V 6 bases short and J 6 bases short, with 18 bases between. CDR3 size: 14 residues. From germline, CDR1 is MNHEY and CDR2 SMNVEV (reference sequence). In its sample, this clonotype was seen a few times. What it binds is unknown. A quantitative 5'-RACE method, one with molecular barcodes, was used to make TCR beta libraries. MiXCR, applied by TCRdb to the 5' RACE reads, yields one record per CDR3 protein. The sample yields a few hundred thousand distinct CDR3 sequences, approximately 20% seen once. The clonotype originates from a male donor with ankylosing spondylitis or in good health (not recorded which). Sample: blood, either unsorted or a sorted T cell fraction (not recorded which). This rearrangement joins TRBV27 to TRBJ2-7; D might be TRBD1 (5 bases). This chain's CDR3 is CASRNPRAEFEQYF. CDR3 sequence (DNA): TGTGCCAGCAGGAACCCCAGGGCAGAGTTCGAGCAGTACTTC.